Listed below are T cell receptor beta chains from one sample, sequenced in a study of follicular helper T cells after annual influenza vaccination. Produced via immunoSEQ multiplex PCR; TCRdb's table is partial and in-frame only. The sample holds some 6,200 clones, around four fifths seen once. The sample consisted of CXCR5- memory CD4+ T cells sorted from blood, taken 7 days after influenza vaccination. These receptor sequences come from an adult who received the influenza vaccine. CDR3s include the opening cysteine and the closing phenylalanine or tryptophan. The D gene is left open where the match is weak. Clone size is not always given. Where it is, it says once, few, many or a class for expanded clones.

TRBV27,TRBJ2-5,NA,NA,15,TGTGCCAGCAGTTTAGGGTCGCAGGGAGTGAAGACCCAGTACTTC,CASSLGSQGVKTQYF
TRBV11-3,TRBJ2-1,TRBD2,NA,16,TGTGCCAGCAGCTTAGGGACTAGCGGTCTAACTAATGAGCAGTTCTTC,CASSLGTSGLTNEQFF
TRBV25-1,TRBJ2-2,TRBD1,NA,17,TGTGCCAGCGGCTCAGGATCGGGACAGCTTAACACCGGGGAGCTGTTTTTT,CASGSGSGQLNTGELFF
TRBV28,TRBJ2-7,TRBD1,NA,15,TGTGCCAGCAGTTTCCAGGGACAGCGACTTTACGAGCAGTACTTC,CASSFQGQRLYEQYF
TRBV6-1,TRBJ1-2,NA,NA,15,TGTGCCAGCAGTGAAGCCGAGGGGTTTGGCTATGGCTACACCTTC,CASSEAEGFGYGYTF
TRBV9,TRBJ1-3,NA,NA,13,TGTGCCAGCAGCGTAGGCTCTGGAAACACCATATATTTT,CASSVGSGNTIYF
TRBV10-2,TRBJ1-5,TRBD1,NA,14,TGCGCCAGCGCACACAGGGGGCGAGATGTGCCCCAGCATTTT,CASAHRGRDVPQHF
TRBV29-1,TRBJ2-7,NA,NA,12,TGCAGCGTTTTGTTGAAACGCTACGAGCAGTACTTC,CSVLLKRYEQYF
TRBV5-5,TRBJ2-7,NA,NA,14,TGTGCCAGCAGCTTCGACAGTACCCGCGACGAGCAGTACTTC,CASSFDSTRDEQYF
TRBV7-2,TRBJ2-5,NA,NA,14,TGTGCCAGCAGCTTAGAGGGCAACAAAGAGACCCAGTACTTC,CASSLEGNKETQYF
TRBV18,TRBJ2-1,TRBD2,NA,15,TGTGCCAGCTCACCTGGGACTAGTATCGACAATGAGCAGTTCTTC,CASSPGTSIDNEQFF
TRBV5-1,TRBJ2-7,TRBD2,NA,15,TGCGCCAGCAGCCAGGGACTAGCGGGAGAGAACGAGCAGTACTTC,CASSQGLAGENEQYF
TRBV6-6,TRBJ1-1,TRBD1,NA,15,TGTGCCAGCAGTTACTCCGGGACAGGGGCCCAAAGGGCTTTCTTT,CASSYSGTGAQRAFF
TRBV4-1,TRBJ1-5,NA,NA,15,TGCGCCAGCAGCCTATCCGGGACACCCGATCAGCCCCAGCATTTT,CASSLSGTPDQPQHF
TRBV5-4,TRBJ2-5,NA,once,14,TGTGCCAGCAGCCTAAAACGGGCCGAAGAGACCCAGTACTTC,CASSLKRAEETQYF